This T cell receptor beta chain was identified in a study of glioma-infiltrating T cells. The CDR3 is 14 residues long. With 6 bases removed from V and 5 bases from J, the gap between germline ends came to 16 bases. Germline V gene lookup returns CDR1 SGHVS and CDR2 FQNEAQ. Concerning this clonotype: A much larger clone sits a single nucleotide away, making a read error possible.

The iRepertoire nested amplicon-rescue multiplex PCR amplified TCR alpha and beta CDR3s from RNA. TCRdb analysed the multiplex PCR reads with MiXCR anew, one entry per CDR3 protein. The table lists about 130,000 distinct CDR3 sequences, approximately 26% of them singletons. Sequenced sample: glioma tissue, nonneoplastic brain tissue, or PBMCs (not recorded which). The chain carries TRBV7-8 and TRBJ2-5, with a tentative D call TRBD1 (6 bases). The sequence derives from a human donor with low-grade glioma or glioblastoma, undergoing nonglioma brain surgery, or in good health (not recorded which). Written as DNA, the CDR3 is TGTGCCAGCAGTTCACCGACAGGCTGGGAGACCCAGTACTTC. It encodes CASSSPTGWETQYF.